The 12 T cell receptor beta chains listed next were all sequenced from one sample in a study of blood T cell repertoires in COVID-19 (dated by TCRdb to 2018 to 2020). Preparation of the library involved the immunoSEQ multiplex PCR assay. As stored in TCRdb, this immuneACCESS dataset retains in-frame rearrangements with V and J assigned. A fraction of the clones does not appear; measured against another copy, unresolved V genes explain less than half of the discrepancy, and the remainder lacks a known reason. Recorded for this sample are about 220,000 clones; roughly 82% of them occurred a single time. The ten biggest clones cover around 9.5% of the sample. Material: peripheral blood. The receptors were gathered from a man aged 50 to 60 with active or convalescent COVID-19.

The CDR3: CASSWDSEYNEQFF. DNA of the CDR3: TGTGCCAGCAGCTGGGACAGTGAATACAATGAGCAGTTCTTC. The chain has TRBV7-2 and TRBJ2-1; 7 positions match TRBD1. Looked up from germline, CDR1 is SGHTA and CDR2 is FQGNSA. The CDR3 has 14 amino acids. Trimming took 4 bases from V and 4 from J; bases not matched to a gene: 4.

The chain employs TRBV5-6 and TRBJ2-5; tentative D call: TRBD2 (6 bases). Germline CDR1 SGHDT, CDR2 YYEEEE. The ends were cut back, 0 bases at V and 2 bases at J, with 8 bases in the middle. The CDR3 contains 14 residues. The CDR3 reads CASSLAGTQETQYF. CDR3 coding DNA: TGTGCCAGCAGCTTGGCCGGGACTCAAGAGACCCAGTACTTC.

CDR3 DNA: TGTGCCAGCAGCTTTGGACAGGTACCGTCACCCCTCCACTTT. This gives the protein CASSFGQVPSPLHF. The chain carries TRBV5-6 and TRBJ1-6, with 7 nucleotides matching TRBD1. With V trimmed by 2 bases and J by 10 bases, 6 bases remained unmatched. This CDR3 contains 14 residues. Per germline, CDR1 SGHDT and CDR2 YYEEEE.

This sequence joins TRBV5-1 and TRBJ1-2, with D perhaps TRBD1 (5 bases). CDR1 is SGHRS and CDR2 is YFSETQ in the germline V gene. There are 15 residues in the CDR3. V lost 4 bases and J lost 5, with 18 bases in between. CDR3 in amino acids: CASSPGPAGRYGYTF. The CDR3 DNA follows: TGCGCCAGCAGCCCGGGGCCAGCTGGGAGGTATGGCTACACCTTC.

The chain uses TRBV24-1 and TRBJ2-1; D unclear. Germline lookup yields CDR1 KGHDR and CDR2 SFDVKD. This CDR3 is 13 amino acids long. Trimming pared 5 bases from V and 3 bases from J, leaving 7 bases between. CDR3 amino acids: CATSAQLYNEQFF. The DNA of the CDR3 is TGTGCCACCAGTGCACAGCTCTACAATGAGCAGTTCTTC.

This clone appeared a single time. The V and J genes are TRBV5-1 and TRBJ2-1; 12 positions agree with TRBD2. This CDR3 region has 19 residues. J gave up 4 bases and V 4 bases, and 15 bases lay outside the gene matches. Germline assignment: CDR1 SGHRS and CDR2 YFSETQ. The CDR3 sequence: CASSPRGLAGTYLYNEQFF. The CDR3 DNA reads TGCGCCAGCAGCCCGAGAGGACTAGCGGGGACCTACCTGTACAATGAGCAGTTCTTC.

A few counts support this clone. The chain combines TRBV7-8 with TRBJ1-1; the match to TRBD1 covers 8 bases. V trimming: 2 bases; J trimming: 4 bases; junction bases outside the gene matches: 9. CDR3 length: 16 residues. Germline values: CDR1 SGHVS, CDR2 FQNEAQ. CDR3 residues: CASSLITGGLATEAFF. In nucleotides, the CDR3 is TGTGCCAGCAGCTTAATAACAGGGGGTTTGGCCACTGAAGCTTTCTTT.

The chain's CDR3 is CASSSLAGGSSYNEQFF. In nucleotides, the CDR3 is TGTGCCAGCAGCTCCTTAGCGGGGGGGAGCTCCTACAATGAGCAGTTCTTC. The rearrangement uses TRBV5-6 and TRBJ2-1; 11 nucleotides align to TRBD2. Germline V gives CDR1 SGHDT, CDR2 YYEEEE. The CDR3 covers 17 residues. Trimming removed 3 bases from V and 0 bases from J; junction bases left unmatched: 5.

The CDR3 is CASSSNRGSYEQYF. CDR3 DNA: TGTGCCAGCAGCTCGAACAGGGGGTCCTACGAGCAGTACTTC. The V call is TRBV5-8, the J call TRBJ2-7; TRBD1 matches at 8 bases. CDR1 is SGHTS, CDR2 YDEGEE, per germline. J gave up 1 base and V 3 bases, and 3 bases lay outside the gene matches. This CDR3 has 14 amino acids.

The chain joins TRBV5-1 to TRBJ2-7; D call uncertain. V lost 6 bases and J 4 bases, leaving 17 bases between the germline ends. The CDR3 covers 14 residues. Germline assignment: CDR1 SGHRS and CDR2 YFSETQ. The CDR3 DNA reads TGCGCCAGCAAAGCGCTCCCCAGCCATTACGAGCAGTACTTC. Translated, it gives CASKALPSHYEQYF.

J is TRBJ2-1 and V is TRBV11-3, with 7 nucleotides matching TRBD2. The CDR3 sequence is 13 residues long. CDR1 is SGHNT, CDR2 YENEEA, per germline. V dropped 1 base and J dropped 8; count of bases not matched to a gene: 2. The CDR3 spells CASSLGGGDEQFF. The CDR3 region has the DNA TGTGCCAGCAGCTTAGGCGGGGGAGATGAGCAGTTCTTC.

This clone was seen just once. The V gene is TRBV7-9, the J gene TRBJ2-5; no clear D. The CDR3 runs to 13 residues. Germline V lookup: CDR1 SEHNR, CDR2 FQNEAQ (reference sequence). V lost 2 bases and J 5 bases, leaving 9 bases between the germline ends. For the CDR3, the DNA is TGTGCCAGCAGCTTATACGGGTCGGAGACCCAGTACTTC. Residues: CASSLYGSETQYF. The variable domain in full, completed from reference TRBV7-9 and TRBJ2-5, reads DTGVSQNPRHKITKRGQNVTFRCDPISEHNRLYWYRQTLGQGPEFLTYFQNEAQLEKSRLLSDRFSAERPKGSFSTLEIQRTEQGDSAMYLCASSLYGSETQYFGPGTRLLVL.